The 17 T cell receptor beta chains presented below share a single source sample, sequenced in a study of cytomegalovirus exposure and HLA in healthy donors. The PCR made use of 60 Vbeta and 13 Jbeta primers. Libraries were prepared by immunoSEQ multiplex PCR; TCRdb keeps only in-frame clonotypes and omits some of them. The table lists 74,000 or so clones, 60% to 80% of them singletons. What was sequenced was PBMCs. Receptors were obtained from a woman aged 40 to 50 in good health and CMV-seronegative.

The chain has TRBV25-1 and TRBJ2-3, with 8 bases identical to TRBD2. This CDR3 contains 17 residues. V dropped 10 bases and J dropped 0; count of bases not matched to a gene: 15. Germline CDR1 reads MGHDK; CDR2 reads SYGVNS. The chain's CDR3 is CATDSGAQPTSTDTQYF. The CDR3 bases are TGTGCCACCGATAGCGGGGCGCAGCCAACTAGCACAGATACGCAGTATTTT.

The rearrangement uses TRBV30 and TRBJ1-2; no definite D call. Germline CDR1 GTSNPN, CDR2 SVGIG (reference sequence). This CDR3 has 16 amino acids. V dropped 0 bases and J dropped 0 bases, with 14 bases sitting between them. The CDR3: CAWSVLSTGTNYGYTF. The DNA of the CDR3 is TGTGCCTGGAGTGTATTATCTACCGGGACTAACTATGGCTACACCTTC.

The rearrangement uses TRBV5-1 and TRBJ2-5; TRBD1 aligns across 9 bases. CDR1 and CDR2 from the germline V gene are SGHRS and YFSETQ. The CDR3 is 14 residues long. V shed 3 bases and J 1 base; nucleotides not matched to a gene: 1. CDR3 coding DNA: TGCGCCAGCAGCTGGGGACAGGGCCAAGAGACCCAGTACTTC. Translation gives CASSWGQGQETQYF.

The rearrangement joins TRBV27 to TRBJ2-5; tentative D call: TRBD2 (5 bases). V was trimmed by 8 bases and J by 5 bases, leaving 15 bases between them. The CDR3 runs to 13 residues. Germline V gene data show CDR1 as MNHEY and CDR2 as SMNVEV (reference sequence). The CDR3 DNA reads as TGTGCCAGCCGCTTCTTAGGCGGGGAGACCCAGTACTTC. It specifies CASRFLGGETQYF.

The chain recombines TRBV10-3 with TRBJ2-2; 7 bases are shared with TRBD2. J lost 1 base, V lost 0 bases, and 2 bases had no gene match. Germline lookup yields CDR1 ENHRY and CDR2 SYGVKD. The CDR3 sequence is 16 residues long. The CDR3 loop is CAISESRGRNTGELFF. Written as DNA, the CDR3 is TGTGCCATCAGTGAGTCGCGGGGGAGGAACACCGGGGAGCTGTTTTTT.

The rearrangement joins TRBV1 to TRBJ2-7; TRBD2, the table's D call, was not compared with the DNA. TRBV1 is labeled a pseudogene. The CDR3 consists of 19 residues. CDR3 coding DNA: TGCACCAGCAGCCGGATCCCACCTATAGCGGGGGGGCGCCTATACGAGCAGTACTTC. It yields the protein CTSSRIPPIAGGRLYEQYF.

The rearrangement links TRBV4-3 to TRBJ1-1; D gene unclear. There are 14 residues in the CDR3. From germline, CDR1 is LGHNA and CDR2 YSLEER. Trimming removed 1 base at V and 1 base at J, with 7 bases between. The CDR3 here is CASSQVGANTEAFF. In DNA form, the CDR3 reads TGCGCCAGCAGCCAAGTTGGAGCGAACACTGAAGCTTTCTTT.

V and J are TRBV19 and TRBJ1-4; D perhaps matches TRBD1 (5 bases). In germline, CDR1 is LNHDA, CDR2 SQIVND (reference sequence). CDR3 length: 15 amino acids. Trimming took off 5 bases at V and 1 base at J, with 11 bases between the two ends. The CDR3 nucleotides read TGTGCCAGTAGTTTCCTAGGGGTAACTAATGAAAAACTGTTTTTT. Protein product: CASSFLGVTNEKLFF.

The chain recombines TRBV7-9 with TRBJ2-4; tentative D call: TRBD1 (5 bases). Germline assignment: CDR1 SEHNR and CDR2 FQNEAQ (reference sequence). The CDR3 runs to 14 residues. V was cut by 4 bases and J by 9 bases, with 16 bases left in between. The CDR3 sequence is CASSSIDSPGIQYF. CDR3 bases: TGTGCCAGCAGCTCCATAGACAGCCCAGGCATTCAGTACTTC.

V is TRBV5-1 and J is TRBJ1-1, with TRBD1 matching 8 bases. The CDR3 is 15 residues long. Trimming took 3 bases from V and 4 from J; bases not matched to a gene: 8. CDR1 and CDR2 from the germline V gene are SGHRS and YFSETQ. CDR3 bases: TGCGCCAGCAGCTCGAGACCCACAGGGGGCACTGAAGCTTTCTTT. Translated: CASSSRPTGGTEAFF.

The chain carries TRBV7-9 and TRBJ1-5; the match to TRBD1 covers 10 bases. This CDR3 spans 14 amino acids. Germline loops: CDR1 SEHNR, CDR2 FQNEAQ (reference sequence). Trimming cost V 4 bases and J 5 bases; bases outside gene matches: 2. For the CDR3, the DNA is TGTGCCAGCAGCTGGGACAGGGGCGATCAGCCCCAGCATTTT. Translated, it gives CASSWDRGDQPQHF.

The rearrangement links TRBV5-5 to TRBJ1-3, with D possibly TRBD1 on 6 matching bases. CDR1 and CDR2 from the germline V gene are SGHKS and YYEKEE (reference sequence). Trimming cost V 4 bases and J 0 bases, with 14 bases left between them. The CDR3 consists of 16 residues. Here the CDR3 reads CASSPRGGSSGNTIYF. DNA for the CDR3: TGTGCCAGCAGCCCTAGGGGGGGCTCCTCTGGAAACACCATATATTTT.

The CDR3 DNA reads as TGCAGCGTCGTTGGGGGGATCGGTCGAGAAACTGAAGCTTTCTTT. It specifies CSVVGGIGRETEAFF. This chain links TRBV29-1 with TRBJ1-1; tentatively, D is TRBD1 (5 bases). The CDR3 runs to 15 residues. Germline-derived CDR1 and CDR2 are SQVTM and ANQGSEA. Deletions cut 6 bases from V and 5 bases from J, with 22 bases between.

V gene TRBV5-8 combines with J gene TRBJ1-3, with TRBD1 matching 8 bases. V was clipped by 2 bases and J by 1 base; unmatched bases: 8. This CDR3 region has 17 residues. Germline V lookup: CDR1 SGHTS, CDR2 YDEGEE. The CDR3 loop is CASSLGRGRTSGNTIYF. The CDR3 DNA follows: TGTGCCAGCAGCTTAGGCAGGGGGCGAACGTCTGGAAACACCATATATTTT.

The chain uses TRBV5-6 and TRBJ1-2; a possible D gene is TRBD1 (5 bases). The CDR3 is 15 amino acids. With 2 bases removed from V and 3 bases from J, the gap between germline ends came to 14 bases. Looked up from germline, CDR1 is SGHDT and CDR2 is YYEEEE. CDR3 residues: CASSFGGFDDYGYTF. The CDR3 DNA follows: TGTGCCAGCAGCTTTGGGGGGTTTGACGACTATGGCTACACCTTC.

V and J are TRBV29-1 and TRBJ2-7; TRBD2 matches 9 bases. Germline CDR1 and CDR2: SQVTM and ANQGSEA. The CDR3 length is 12 residues. V trimming: 5 bases; J trimming: 6 bases; junction bases outside the gene matches: 5. CDR3 sequence: CSVLLAGTEQYF. The CDR3 nucleotides are TGCAGCGTTCTTCTAGCGGGAACCGAGCAGTACTTC.

Only one count was recorded for this clone. The genes are TRBV7-9 and TRBJ2-5; TRBD2 aligns across 7 bases. Trimming removed 1 base from V and 1 base from J; junction bases left unmatched: 15. Germline V lookup: CDR1 SEHNR, CDR2 FQNEAQ (reference sequence). CDR3 length equals 19 residues. The CDR3 nucleotides are TGTGCCAGCAGCTTAGTTGCTAGCGGTTATCAGAGCGTCCAAGAGACCCAGTACTTC. Its translation is CASSLVASGYQSVQETQYF.